The 15 T cell receptor beta chains listed next were all sequenced from one sample in a study of T cells expressing NK-cell markers. TCRdb reworked the 5' RACE reads into one entry per CDR3 protein, no DNA. This listing includes about 2,200 distinct CDR3 sequences. The material sequenced was blood T cells: a sorted CD56 or NKG2C T cell subset, CD4+ or CD8+ T cells, or bulk PBMC T cells (not recorded which). All receptors come from a woman aged 18-29 years in good health.

V gene TRBV7-2 combines with J gene TRBJ2-1; lacking DNA, the TRBD1 call made by TCRdb goes unchecked. This CDR3 has 21 amino acids. Per the germline V gene, CDR1 is SGHTA and CDR2 is FQGNSA. CDR3 protein: CASSLAVGTGRSRELYNEQFF. Filled out from reference TRBV7-2 and TRBJ2-1, the complete variable domain reads GAGVSQSPSNKVTEKGKDVELRCDPISGHTALYWYRQSLGQGLEFLIYFQGNSAPDKSGLPSDRFSAERTGGSVSTLTIQRTQQEDSAVYLCASSLAVGTGRSRELYNEQFFGPGTRLTVL.

The CDR3 sequence is CASSSGDQGEAFF. This rearrangement joins TRBV6-1 to TRBJ1-1; TCRdb picks TRBD1, but there is no DNA to check that call. Per germline, CDR1 MNHNS and CDR2 SASEGT. The CDR3 has 13 amino acids.

This rearrangement joins TRBV5-1 to TRBJ2-1; TCRdb selects TRBD1, and the lack of DNA leaves this call unchecked. CDR3 length equals 17 residues. Germline CDR1 SGHRS, CDR2 YFSETQ. CDR3 sequence reads: CASSRRYKGGVNNEQFF.

The rearrangement uses TRBV20-1 and TRBJ2-1; checking the TCRdb D call of TRBD2 is not possible without DNA. The CDR3 loop spans 15 amino acids. Germline CDR1 DFQATT, CDR2 SNEGSKA (reference sequence). CDR3 protein: CSAKLHSGDYNEQFF.

The V gene is TRBV4-3, the J gene TRBJ2-3. There are 16 residues in the CDR3. The V gene's germline CDR1 is LGHNA and CDR2 YSLEER. CDR3 region: CASSQDLGGPTDTQYF.

This chain uses TRBV11-3 with TRBJ1-1; absent DNA, TCRdb's TRBD1 call cannot be checked. The CDR3 sequence is 13 residues long. Germline CDR1 reads SGHNT; CDR2 reads YENEEA. The CDR3 loop reads CASSLVGQSEAFF.

The chain combines TRBV9 with TRBJ2-5; TCRdb picks TRBD1, but there is no DNA to check that call. Germline V gene data show CDR1 as SGDLS and CDR2 as YYNGEE. The CDR3 is made up of 15 amino acids. CDR3 sequence reads: CASSVTGFDQETQYF.

This clonotype is large (0.1 to 1%) by frequency. V is TRBV12-3 or TRBV12-4 and J is TRBJ2-5. The CDR3 is 13 residues long. The CDR3 loop is CASSLSYQETQYF.

The genes are TRBV7-9 and TRBJ2-2. CDR1 and CDR2 (germline): SEHNR, FQNEAQ (reference sequence). CDR3 length: 13 amino acids. This CDR3 reads CASSSNLRRSCFF.

The chain combines TRBV30 with TRBJ2-2; TCRdb gives TRBD2 as the D gene, but with no DNA this cannot be confirmed. CDR3 length: 17 amino acids. The germline CDR1 and CDR2 sequences are GTSNPN and SVGIG (reference sequence). The CDR3 reads CAPRLAGGGRTPGSCFF. The full variable domain, its missing parts supplied by reference TRBV30 and TRBJ2-2, is SQTIHQWPATLVQPVGSPLSLECTVEGTSNPNLYWYRQAAGRGLQLLFYSVGIGQISSEVPQNLSASRPQDRQFILSSKKLLLSDSGFYLCAPRLAGGGRTPGSCFFGEGSRLTVL.

This chain joins TRBV6-1 and TRBJ2-5; as DNA is missing, the TRBD2 call by TCRdb cannot be tested. Germline CDR1 reads MNHNS; CDR2 reads SASEGT. This CDR3 has 14 residues. CDR3 protein: CASRLAGARETQYF.

The chain has TRBV20-1 and TRBJ1-1. Per the germline V gene, CDR1 is DFQATT and CDR2 is SNEGSKA (reference sequence). The CDR3 extends over 14 amino acids. The CDR3 region is CSARGWEGDTEAFF.

The rearrangement joins TRBV2 to TRBJ1-5; TCRdb indicates TRBD1, and absent DNA this call remains unverified. Germline assignment: CDR1 SNHLY and CDR2 FYNNEI. The CDR3 consists of 15 residues. The CDR3 protein is CASSEGTAEPQPQHF. Drawing the rest from reference TRBV2 and TRBJ1-5, the complete variable domain is EPEVTQTPSHQVTQMGQEVILRCVPISNHLYFYWYRQILGQKVEFLVSFYNNEISEKSEIFDDQFSVERPDGSNFTLKIRSTKLEDSAMYFCASSEGTAEPQPQHFGDGTRLSIL.

The V gene is TRBV30, the J gene TRBJ2-2. The CDR3 contains 14 residues. Germline CDR1 and CDR2: GTSNPN and SVGIG (reference sequence). Here the CDR3 reads CAWSVGQETGELFF.

The V gene is TRBV7-2, the J gene TRBJ2-7; the D gene TCRdb calls, TRBD1, cannot be checked with no DNA. The CDR3 spans 14 residues. Germline CDR1 reads SGHTA; CDR2 reads FQGNSA. CDR3 protein: CASSLVGRGGGQYF. The whole variable domain, remainder taken from reference TRBV7-2 and TRBJ2-7, is GAGVSQSPSNKVTEKGKDVELRCDPISGHTALYWYRQSLGQGLEFLIYFQGNSAPDKSGLPSDRFSAERTGGSVSTLTIQRTQQEDSAVYLCASSLVGRGGGQYFGPGTRLTVT.